This record covers a single T cell receptor beta chain. Trimming cost V 4 bases and J 0 bases, with 9 bases left between them. The CDR3 is 14 residues long. Germline-derived CDR1 and CDR2 are SGDLS and YYNGEE. This entry belongs to a study of CD8+CD57+ T cells in acquired aplastic anemia. TCR beta VDJ combinations and CDR3 sequences were profiled from genomic DNA. TCRdb called the reads again in MiXCR, with one record for every CDR3 protein. The table records about 240,000 distinct CDR3 sequences, approximately 45% of them present only once. Sequencing was done on patients that had shown CD8+CD57+ cell expansion by flow cytometry.

This clonotype was obtained from a human donor with aplastic anemia. The sequencing sample was made of sorted CD4+, CD8+, or CD8+CD57+ T cells (not recorded which) from PBMCs. V usage is TRBV9 and J usage is TRBJ2-3; either TRBD1 or TRBD2 may supply D (5 bases each). The DNA of the CDR3 is TGTGCCAGCAGCCGGGACCCAAGCACAGATACGCAGTATTTT. Translated, it gives CASSRDPSTDTQYF.